The 31 T cell receptor beta chains given below trace back to one sample, sequenced in a study of human T cells and chemical hapten exposure. Time point specified: patch test 2, 6 weeks after DPC sensitization. The sample's treatment: therapeutic diphenylcyclopropenone sensitization with weekly scalp DPC. One entry per CDR3 protein results from TCRdb running MiXCR on the RACE reads. The sample shows roughly 140,000 distinct CDR3 sequences, over 9.5% of them seen only once. Here the sequenced sample was whole blood, taken in connection with sensitization to the hapten diphenylcyclopropenone (DPC). The receptor set was obtained from a woman aged 50 to 60 with alopecia areata. Some clones in this sample may be carry-over from other donors' samples.

The gene calls are TRBV20-1 and TRBJ2-7; 12 nucleotides match TRBD2. Germline V gene data show CDR1 as DFQATT and CDR2 as SNEGSKA (reference sequence). The CDR3 runs 14 residues. Losses at the gene ends were 5 bases for V and 5 bases for J; bases not matched to a gene: 7. CDR3 sequence: CSASGTSGRDEQYF. The DNA of the CDR3 is TGCAGTGCTTCCGGGACTAGCGGGCGTGACGAGCAGTACTTC.

V gene TRBV6-2 or TRBV6-3 combines with J gene TRBJ2-3; 7 nucleotides match TRBD2. V shed 0 bases, J shed 2 bases, and the junction held 5 bases outside the gene matches. Germline assignment: CDR1 MNHEY and CDR2 SVGEGT. The CDR3 spans 16 residues. This CDR3 reads CASSYSSGAITDTQYF. In nucleotides, the CDR3 is TGTGCCAGCAGTTACTCCAGCGGGGCTATCACAGATACGCAGTATTTT.

The chain links TRBV12-3 or TRBV12-4 to TRBJ1-1; 7 bases line up with TRBD1. V lost 5 bases, J lost 2 bases, and 8 bases stayed unmatched. CDR3 size: 15 residues. As DNA, the CDR3 is TGTGCCAGCAGTAACTCGGACAGGAGAAACACTGAAGCTTTCTTT. Amino acids: CASSNSDRRNTEAFF.

This clonotype was picked up many times. This chain joins TRBV6-6 and TRBJ2-3; D ambiguous. CDR3 length: 15 residues. Germline V CDR1 and CDR2: MNHNY, SVGAGI (reference sequence). The ends were cut back, 6 bases at V and 0 bases at J, with 13 bases in the middle. The DNA for the CDR3 is TGTGCCAGCAGCCCCTACCCATTTAGCACAGATACGCAGTATTTT. It specifies CASSPYPFSTDTQYF.

This clonotype has just a few counts. The chain recombines TRBV6-1 with TRBJ1-2; TRBD1 might be the D (5 bases). Germline-derived CDR1 and CDR2 are MNHNS and SASEGT. The CDR3 loop spans 12 amino acids. V lost 5 bases to trimming and J lost 4 bases, with 8 bases between them. CDR3 DNA: TGTGCCAGCAGTCGGGGCGGCTATGGCTACACCTTC. Residues: CASSRGGYGYTF.

The chain joins TRBV6-2 or TRBV6-3 to TRBJ2-5; TRBD1 aligns across 7 bases. The V gene end was trimmed by 7 bases and the J gene end by 1 base; junction bases not matched to a gene: 3. Germline assignment: CDR1 MNHEY and CDR2 SVGEGT. This CDR3 is built from 13 residues. The chain's CDR3 is CASTRDSQETQYF. Here the CDR3 DNA reads TGTGCCAGCACCCGGGACAGCCAAGAGACCCAGTACTTC.

The chain employs TRBV4-1 and TRBJ2-3; the D gene is possibly TRBD2 (6 bases). The CDR3 extends over 14 amino acids. V was pared by 5 bases and J by 2 bases, with 11 bases between. Germline V gene sequence: CDR1 MGHRA, CDR2 YSYEKL. The chain's CDR3 is CASSMGGATDTQYF. The CDR3 DNA reads TGCGCCAGCAGCATGGGCGGGGCCACAGATACGCAGTATTTT.

The rearrangement joins TRBV29-1 to TRBJ2-7; TRBD1 aligns across 8 bases. CDR3 length equals 12 residues. J gave up 5 bases and V 1 base, and 1 base lay outside the gene matches. CDR1 is SQVTM and CDR2 is ANQGSEA in the germline V gene. This chain's CDR3 is CSVEGTGNEQYF. CDR3 nucleotides: TGCAGCGTTGAAGGGACAGGGAACGAGCAGTACTTC.

This clonotype was recorded a few times. V and J are TRBV11-3 and TRBJ2-1, with D possibly called TRBD1 or TRBD2 (5 bases each). The germline V and J ends were trimmed by 1 base and 7 bases, with 14 bases remaining between them. Germline V lookup: CDR1 SGHNT, CDR2 YENEEA. The CDR3 is made up of 15 amino acids. For the CDR3, the DNA is TGTGCCAGCAGCTTAGGGGGGAGACCGGAAAATGAGCAGTTCTTC. Translating gives CASSLGGRPENEQFF.

This clonotype was seen a handful of times. The chain combines TRBV10-3 with TRBJ2-1, with D maybe TRBD1 (6 bases). CDR3 size: 12 residues. The V end was cut by 3 bases, the J end by 7 bases, with 7 bases between. CDR1 and CDR2 from the germline V gene are ENHRY and SYGVKD. CDR3 residues: CAISDQGNEQFF. The CDR3 coding sequence is TGTGCCATCAGTGATCAGGGGAATGAGCAGTTCTTC.

This clonotype has just a few counts. The chain is built from TRBV11-2 and TRBJ2-4; D might be TRBD1 or TRBD2, each matching 5 bases. The CDR3 sequence is 16 residues long. V lost 5 bases and J 1 base, leaving 15 bases between the germline ends. Germline V gene lookup returns CDR1 SGHAT and CDR2 FQNNGV. CDR3 loop: CASSPRQRDAKNIQYF. DNA of the CDR3: TGTGCCAGCAGCCCGCGACAGAGGGATGCCAAAAACATTCAGTACTTC. Based on the CDR3 plus reference TRBV11-2 and TRBJ2-4, the full variable domain is EAGVAQSPRYKIIEKRQSVAFWCNPISGHATLYWYQQILGQGPKLLIQFQNNGVVDDSQLPKDRFSAERLKGVDSTLKIQPAKLEDSAVYLCASSPRQRDAKNIQYFGAGTRLSVL.

This clonotype has a handful of counts. As DNA, the CDR3 is TGCGCCAGCAGCTTGGGAACCTCTACGAACACCGGGGAGCTGTTTTTT. Protein: CASSLGTSTNTGELFF. The chain carries TRBV5-1 and TRBJ2-2; D unresolved. This CDR3 has 16 amino acids. From germline, CDR1 is SGHRS and CDR2 YFSETQ. V dropped 0 bases and J dropped 0 bases, with 9 bases sitting between them. Full variable domain (remainder filled in from reference TRBV5-1 and TRBJ2-2): KAGVTQTPRYLIKTRGQQVTLSCSPISGHRSVSWYQQTPGQGLQFLFEYFSETQRNKGNFPGRFSGRQFSNSRSEMNVSTLELGDSALYLCASSLGTSTNTGELFFGEGSRLTVL.

This clonotype was counted between two and nine times. The rearrangement uses TRBV20-1 and TRBJ2-7; TRBD2 aligns across 8 bases. CDR3 length equals 16 residues. Per germline, CDR1 DFQATT and CDR2 SNEGSKA (reference sequence). V dropped 4 bases and J dropped 0; count of bases not matched to a gene: 11. CDR3 nucleotides: TGCAGTGCTACCCCGGTACTAGCGGCGTACTCCTACGAGCAGTACTTC. Encoded protein: CSATPVLAAYSYEQYF.

At least ten counts were recorded for this clonotype. The V and J genes are TRBV3-1 and TRBJ2-1; D remains ambiguous. V gave up 1 base and J gave up 2 bases, with 9 bases separating them. This CDR3 spans 15 amino acids. The V gene's germline CDR1 is LGHDT and CDR2 YNNKEL (reference sequence). As DNA, the CDR3 is TGTGCCAGCAGCCAAGCGCAGAACCCCTACAATGAGCAGTTCTTC. Residues: CASSQAQNPYNEQFF.

This clonotype was seen a handful of times. The rearrangement links TRBV6-6 to TRBJ2-5, with 10 bases matching TRBD2. Germline CDR1 MNHNY, CDR2 SVGAGI (reference sequence). The J segment lost 2 bases and the V segment lost 6 bases, leaving 9 bases of the junction unmatched. The CDR3 contains 16 residues. The CDR3 reads CASRFSGTSAQETQYF. The CDR3, as DNA: TGTGCCAGCAGGTTTTCCGGGACTAGCGCACAAGAGACCCAGTACTTC.

This clonotype occurred many times. The chain carries TRBV5-1 and TRBJ2-2; 8 nucleotides agree with TRBD2. CDR1 SGHRS and CDR2 YFSETQ come from the germline V gene. V dropped 7 bases and J dropped 5; count of bases not matched to a gene: 10. This CDR3 has 15 residues. CDR3 region: CASRGAAGATGELFF. In DNA form, the CDR3 reads TGCGCCAGCCGTGGGGCAGCGGGAGCAACCGGGGAGCTGTTTTTT.

There are a few counts of this clonotype. CDR3 nucleotides: TGTGCCAGCGGATCCTACGACAGAATCAGTGAAGCTTTCTTT. This sequence encodes CASGSYDRISEAFF. The chain has TRBV7-9 and TRBJ1-1; weak D call: TRBD1 (5 bases). The CDR3 covers 14 residues. Germline V gene sequence: CDR1 SEHNR, CDR2 FQNEAQ (reference sequence). V lost 8 bases and J 7 bases, leaving 20 bases between the germline ends.

This rearrangement joins TRBV28 to TRBJ1-2; weak D call: TRBD1 (5 bases). Looked up from germline, CDR1 is MDHEN and CDR2 is SYDVKM. The V end lost 8 bases, the J end lost 1 base, and 8 bases lay between the germline ends. The CDR3 length is 12 residues. CDR3 sequence: CASGQGNYGYTF. CDR3 coding DNA: TGTGCCAGCGGGCAGGGTAACTATGGCTACACCTTC.

This clonotype was detected only a few times. The chain links TRBV20-1 to TRBJ1-3; D remains ambiguous. V was clipped by 5 bases and J by 0 bases, with 11 bases between them. The CDR3 is 14 amino acids. Germline assignment: CDR1 DFQATT and CDR2 SNEGSKA (reference sequence). The CDR3 loop reads CSAGARLSGNTIYF. CDR3 nucleotide sequence: TGCAGTGCTGGAGCCCGTCTCTCTGGAAACACCATATATTTT.

Regarding this clonotype: This may be a read error: a much more frequent sequence differs by one nucleotide. In DNA form, the CDR3 reads TGTGCCAGCAGCCATGGGACAGGGAATTCACCCCACCACTTT. The encoded protein is CASSHGTGNSPHHF. The chain recombines TRBV7-2 with TRBJ1-6; 9 bases agree with TRBD1. CDR1 and CDR2 (germline): SGHTA, FQGNSA. The length of the CDR3 is 14 residues.

In this sample, this clonotype turned up a few times. CDR3 in DNA: TGTGCCAGCAGTGTAGACAGGATGAGCACAGATACGCAGTATTTT. It codes for CASSVDRMSTDTQYF. The chain employs TRBV12-3 or TRBV12-4 and TRBJ2-3, with a weak D call TRBD1 (6 bases). V shed 5 bases and J shed 0 bases, with 12 bases lying between them. The CDR3 extends over 15 amino acids.

The J gene is TRBJ2-7, the V gene TRBV7-2; 9 nucleotides line up with TRBD1. The CDR3 has 16 amino acids. J gave up 3 bases and V 4 bases, and 10 bases lay outside the gene matches. Germline CDR1 SGHTA, CDR2 FQGNSA. DNA for the CDR3: TGTGCCAGCAGCTCAAATGCCGGGACAGGGCGCTACGAGCAGTACTTC. Translation: CASSSNAGTGRYEQYF.

In its sample, this clonotype was seen a few times. The CDR3 sequence: CASSPQTGGGNQPQHF. The CDR3 region has the DNA TGTGCCAGCAGTCCCCAGACAGGGGGCGGGAATCAGCCCCAGCATTTT. This chain joins TRBV28 and TRBJ1-5; 10 bases agree with TRBD1. The germline V gene has CDR1 MDHEN and CDR2 SYDVKM. V dropped 5 bases and J dropped 4; count of bases not matched to a gene: 8. The CDR3 is made up of 16 amino acids.

This clonotype was counted many times. The chain joins TRBV7-8 to TRBJ2-7, with D uncertain. The V gene lost 5 bases and the J gene lost 6 bases, with 11 bases spanning the gap. CDR3 size: 12 residues. CDR1 is SGHVS, CDR2 FQNEAQ, per germline. The CDR3 sequence is CASSRHGGEQYF. CDR3 nucleotide sequence: TGTGCCAGCAGCCGCCACGGCGGCGAGCAGTACTTC.

A few counts support this clonotype. The genes are TRBV6-2 or TRBV6-3 and TRBJ1-5, with D possibly TRBD1 on 6 matching bases. Germline assignment: CDR1 MNHEY and CDR2 SVGEGT. The CDR3 length is 16 residues. Deletions cut 6 bases from V and 1 base from J, with 16 bases between. CDR3 sequence: CASSPGHISSNQPQHF. CDR3 sequence (DNA): TGTGCCAGCAGCCCGGGACACATCTCAAGCAATCAGCCCCAGCATTTT.

This clonotype was found a few times. The genes are TRBV6-2 or TRBV6-3 and TRBJ2-5; a possible D gene is TRBD2 (7 bases). Trimming took 5 bases from V and 2 from J, leaving 12 bases between them. CDR3 size: 14 residues. CDR1 MNHEY and CDR2 SVGEGT come from the germline V gene. The CDR3 region is CASSTGGLQETQYF. The CDR3 DNA reads TGTGCCAGCAGTACCGGGGGGCTGCAAGAGACCCAGTACTTC.

This clonotype showed up many times. This chain connects TRBV11-2 to TRBJ2-1; no reliable D call. Germline values: CDR1 SGHAT, CDR2 FQNNGV. The CDR3 covers 15 residues. V lost 0 bases and J 5 bases, leaving 11 bases between the germline ends. Written as DNA, the CDR3 is TGTGCCAGCAGCTTAGATAGACTCATACACAATGAGCAGTTCTTC. As protein: CASSLDRLIHNEQFF.

This clonotype was observed a handful of times. The chain couples TRBV6-1 to TRBJ2-2, with a possible D match to TRBD1 (5 bases). Germline CDR1 and CDR2: MNHNS and SASEGT. This CDR3 is 15 amino acids long. Trimming removed 0 bases from V and 5 bases from J, with 10 bases in between. The CDR3: CASSEAHRPTGELFF. The CDR3 region has the DNA TGTGCCAGCAGTGAAGCGCACAGGCCGACCGGGGAGCTGTTTTTT.

This clonotype was recorded a few times. This chain uses TRBV29-1 with TRBJ2-1, with 9 bases lining up with TRBD1. There are 12 residues in the CDR3. Unmatched junction bases numbered 6, after V lost 7 bases and J lost 8 bases. In germline, CDR1 is SQVTM, CDR2 ANQGSEA. The DNA for the CDR3 is TGCAGCGGTACAGGGGGCGTGGATGAGCAGTTCTTC. Its protein product is CSGTGGVDEQFF.

The chain uses TRBV2 and TRBJ2-7, with 7 bases fitting TRBD2. The germline gives CDR1 SNHLY, CDR2 FYNNEI. Trimming removed 3 bases from V and 3 bases from J; junction bases left unmatched: 14. The CDR3 is 17 amino acids. CDR3 region: CASSDYPPGGSYYEQYF. Here the CDR3 DNA reads TGTGCCAGCAGTGACTACCCGCCTGGCGGGAGTTACTACGAGCAGTACTTC.

In its sample, this clonotype was seen a few times. The chain couples TRBV29-1 to TRBJ2-2; the match to TRBD1 covers 12 bases. Germline loops: CDR1 SQVTM, CDR2 ANQGSEA. The CDR3 runs to 15 residues. V trimming: 4 bases; J trimming: 5 bases; junction bases outside the gene matches: 5. CDR3 loop: CSVGEGQGATGELFF. The DNA of the CDR3 is TGCAGCGTTGGGGAGGGACAGGGGGCAACCGGGGAGCTGTTTTTT.